The 2 T cell receptor beta chains below were found in one sample sequenced in a study of blood T cell repertoires in COVID-19. Measured with immunoSEQ multiplex PCR; TCRdb has only the in-frame clones, and not every one. The repertoire holds fewer than 400,000 clones, under 90% seen once, with about 1.8% in the top ten. Sequencing input: PBMCs or T cells enriched from blood (not recorded which). The receptor source for this set is a woman in her 30s who had recovered from COVID-19.

The CDR3 bases are TGTGCCAGCAGCAAGGACACTTACGAGCAGTACTTC. Translation: CASSKDTYEQYF. V gene TRBV11-2 combines with J gene TRBJ2-7; tentatively, D is TRBD1 (5 bases). The CDR3 consists of 12 residues. Per the germline V gene, CDR1 is SGHAT and CDR2 is FQNNGV. Trimming took off 5 bases at V and 4 bases at J, with 9 bases between the two ends. The full variable domain, in which reference TRBV11-2 and TRBJ2-7 provide the parts outside the CDR3, is EAGVAQSPRYKIIEKRQSVAFWCNPISGHATLYWYQQILGQGPKLLIQFQNNGVVDDSQLPKDRFSAERLKGVDSTLKIQPAKLEDSAVYLCASSKDTYEQYFGPGTRLTVT.

This sequence joins TRBV6-6 and TRBJ1-3; possibly TRBD1 for D (5 bases). The CDR3 contains 15 residues. The V end lost 4 bases, the J end lost 2 bases, and 12 bases lay between the germline ends. The germline gives CDR1 MNHNY, CDR2 SVGAGI (reference sequence). The CDR3 is CASSSSDSPGNTIYF. The CDR3 DNA sequence: TGTGCCAGCAGTTCCTCAGACAGCCCTGGAAACACCATATATTTT.